There are many counts of the clone carrying this TCR beta chain. TCRdb reprocessed the 5' RACE reads with MiXCR, giving one entry per CDR3 protein. This repertoire shows tens of thousands of distinct CDR3 sequences, about 17% found once; its top ten account for around 5.1%. The data stem from a study of T cells of healthy individuals. This TCR derives from a human donor in good health.

The CDR3 DNA reads as TGTGCCAGCAGTGAAAGGCGGGCAGATCTGGGAGAGCAGTTCTTC. This gives the protein CASSERRADLGEQFF. This chain connects TRBV25-1 to TRBJ2-1, with D maybe TRBD2 (5 bases). The V and J ends lost 2 bases and 10 bases respectively, with 18 bases between them. CDR1 and CDR2 from the germline V gene are MGHDK and SYGVNS. This CDR3 has 15 residues. The whole variable domain, filled in from reference TRBV25-1 and TRBJ2-1, reads EADIYQTPRYLVIGTGKKITLECSQTMGHDKMYWYQQDPGMELHLIHYSYGVNSTEKGDLSSESTVSRIRTEHFPLTLESARPSHTSQYLCASSERRADLGEQFFGPGTRLTVL.